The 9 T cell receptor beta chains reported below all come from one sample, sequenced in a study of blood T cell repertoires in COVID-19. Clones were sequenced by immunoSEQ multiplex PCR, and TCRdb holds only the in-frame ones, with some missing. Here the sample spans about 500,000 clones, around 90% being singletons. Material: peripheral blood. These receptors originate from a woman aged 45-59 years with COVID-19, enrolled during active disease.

CDR3 sequence: CASSLAGGPTTGELFF. CDR3 bases: TGCGCCAGCAGCTTGGCGGGGGGGCCGACCACCGGGGAGCTGTTTTTT. The V gene is TRBV5-1, the J gene TRBJ2-2; 8 bases agree with TRBD2. Per the germline V gene, CDR1 is SGHRS and CDR2 is YFSETQ. V shed 0 bases and J 4 bases; nucleotides not matched to a gene: 5. The CDR3 extends over 16 amino acids.

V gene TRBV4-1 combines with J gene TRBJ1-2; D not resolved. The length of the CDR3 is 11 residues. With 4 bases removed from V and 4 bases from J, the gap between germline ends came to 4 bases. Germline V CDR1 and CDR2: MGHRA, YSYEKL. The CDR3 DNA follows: TGCGCCAGCAGCCGAGCCTATGGCTACACCTTC. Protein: CASSRAYGYTF.

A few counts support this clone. CDR3 coding DNA: TGTGCCAGCAGCCCAAGACAGGGGGCAGGATCACCCCTCCACTTT. It specifies CASSPRQGAGSPLHF. The chain combines TRBV3-1 (or the pseudogene TRBV3-2) with TRBJ1-6; 10 bases map to TRBD1. The CDR3 totals 15 residues. The trim removed 4 bases at V and 10 bases at J, leaving 7 bases unmatched. Looked up from germline, CDR1 is LGHDT and CDR2 is YNNKEL (reference sequence).

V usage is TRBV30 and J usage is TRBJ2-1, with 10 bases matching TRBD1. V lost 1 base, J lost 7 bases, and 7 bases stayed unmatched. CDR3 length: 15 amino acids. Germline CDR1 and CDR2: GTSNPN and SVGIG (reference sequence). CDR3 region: CAWSDPGQGTNEQFF. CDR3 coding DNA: TGTGCCTGGAGTGATCCGGGACAGGGGACGAATGAGCAGTTCTTC.

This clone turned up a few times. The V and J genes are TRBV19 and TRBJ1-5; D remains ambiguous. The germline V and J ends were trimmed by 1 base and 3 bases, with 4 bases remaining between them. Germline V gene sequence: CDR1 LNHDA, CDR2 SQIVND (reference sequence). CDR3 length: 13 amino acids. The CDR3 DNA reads TGTGCCAGTAGTATAGCTCTCAATCAGCCCCAGCATTTT. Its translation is CASSIALNQPQHF.

The CDR3 is CASSLTSISTDTQYF. In DNA form, the CDR3 reads TGTGCCAGCAGCTTGACTAGCATAAGCACAGATACGCAGTATTTT. The V and J genes are TRBV5-4 and TRBJ2-3, with D maybe TRBD2 (6 bases). V gave up 1 base and J gave up 0 bases, with 9 bases separating them. The germline V gene encodes CDR1 SGHNT and CDR2 YYREEE (reference sequence). The CDR3 consists of 15 residues. The full variable domain, in which reference TRBV5-4 and TRBJ2-3 provide the parts outside the CDR3, is ETGVTQSPTHLIKTRGQQVTLRCSSQSGHNTVSWYQQALGQGPQFIFQYYREEENGRGNFPPRFSGLQFPNYSSELNVNALELDDSALYLCASSLTSISTDTQYFGPGTRLTVL.

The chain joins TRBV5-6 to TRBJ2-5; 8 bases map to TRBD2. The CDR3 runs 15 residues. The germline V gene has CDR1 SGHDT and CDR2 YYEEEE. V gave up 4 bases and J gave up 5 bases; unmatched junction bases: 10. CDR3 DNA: TGTGCCAGCAGCCCCCTAGCGGGCCAGGGGGAGACCCAGTACTTC. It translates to CASSPLAGQGETQYF.

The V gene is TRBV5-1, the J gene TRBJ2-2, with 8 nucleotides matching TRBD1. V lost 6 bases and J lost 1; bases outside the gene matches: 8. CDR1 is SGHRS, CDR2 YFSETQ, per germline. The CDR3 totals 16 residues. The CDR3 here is CASTQTGGKNTGELFF. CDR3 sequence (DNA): TGCGCCAGCACCCAAACAGGGGGGAAGAACACCGGGGAGCTGTTTTTT. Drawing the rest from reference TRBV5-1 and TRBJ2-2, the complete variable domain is KAGVTQTPRYLIKTRGQQVTLSCSPISGHRSVSWYQQTPGQGLQFLFEYFSETQRNKGNFPGRFSGRQFSNSRSEMNVSTLELGDSALYLCASTQTGGKNTGELFFGEGSRLTVL.

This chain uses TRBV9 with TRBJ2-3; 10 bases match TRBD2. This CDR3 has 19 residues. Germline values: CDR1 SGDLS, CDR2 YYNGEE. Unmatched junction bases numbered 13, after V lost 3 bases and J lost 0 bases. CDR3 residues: CASSGGKLAGTPSTDTQYF. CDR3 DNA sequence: TGTGCCAGCAGCGGGGGGAAACTAGCGGGGACGCCTAGCACAGATACGCAGTATTTT. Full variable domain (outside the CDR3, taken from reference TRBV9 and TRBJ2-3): DSGVTQTPKHLITATGQRVTLRCSPRSGDLSVYWYQQSLDQGLQFLIQYYNGEERAKGNILERFSAQQFPDLHSELNLSSLELGDSALYFCASSGGKLAGTPSTDTQYFGPGTRLTVL.